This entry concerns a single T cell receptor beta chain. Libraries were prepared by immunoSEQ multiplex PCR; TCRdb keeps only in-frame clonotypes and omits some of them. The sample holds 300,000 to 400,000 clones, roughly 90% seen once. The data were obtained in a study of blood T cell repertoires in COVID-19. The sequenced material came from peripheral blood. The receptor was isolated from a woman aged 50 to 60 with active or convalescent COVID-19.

The CDR3 sequence: CASGLATTGGRGYNSPLHF. In nucleotides, the CDR3 is TGTGCTAGTGGTTTGGCGACTACAGGGGGCAGGGGTTATAATTCACCCCTCCACTTT. J is TRBJ1-6 and V is TRBV12-5; 9 bases line up with TRBD1. Germline CDR1 and CDR2: LGHNT and FRNRAP. Losses at the gene ends were 1 base for V and 4 bases for J; bases not matched to a gene: 11. The CDR3 is 19 residues long. Full variable domain (outside the CDR3, taken from reference TRBV12-5 and TRBJ1-6): DARVTQTPRHKVTEMGQEVTMRCQPILGHNTVFWYRQTMMQGLELLAYFRNRAPLDDSGMPKDRFSAEMPDATLATLKIQPSEPRDSAVYFCASGLATTGGRGYNSPLHFGNGTRLTVT.